A single sample gave rise to the 11 T cell receptor beta chains below, sequenced in a study of blood T cells in healthy people across ages. Using a J-beta primer mix together with a sample-barcoded 5' primer, a second PCR was run for roughly 7 to 12 cycles. TCRdb reanalysed the 5' RACE reads using MiXCR and keeps one entry per CDR3 protein. The repertoire holds roughly 1,700,000 distinct CDR3 sequences, with about 28% as singletons. Specimen: blood. The receptors shown here come from a woman aged 25 to 39 in good health.

This chain joins TRBV7-2 and TRBJ2-1, with TRBD1 as a possible D gene (5 bases). V lost 5 bases, J lost 8 bases, and 19 bases lay in between. Germline V gene sequence: CDR1 SGHTA, CDR2 FQGNSA. The CDR3 covers 15 residues. The CDR3 DNA is TGTGCCAGCAGCGCTGGCCCAGGGCTTATCGATGAGCAGTTCTTC. It is translated as CASSAGPGLIDEQFF. Full variable domain (rest looked up from reference TRBV7-2 and TRBJ2-1): GAGVSQSPSNKVTEKGKDVELRCDPISGHTALYWYRQSLGQGLEFLIYFQGNSAPDKSGLPSDRFSAERTGGSVSTLTIQRTQQEDSAVYLCASSAGPGLIDEQFFGPGTRLTVL.

This clonotype occurred many times. The rearrangement uses TRBV18 and TRBJ2-1; unclear D gene. The CDR3 is 13 residues long. Trimming stripped 1 base from V and 4 bases from J, with 5 bases between. CDR1 KGHSH and CDR2 LQKENI come from the germline V gene. CDR3: CASSPLTYNEQFF. The CDR3 region has the DNA TGTGCCAGCTCACCACTTACATACAATGAGCAGTTCTTC. The full variable domain, rest sourced from reference TRBV18 and TRBJ2-1, is NAGVMQNPRHLVRRRGQEARLRCSPMKGHSHVYWYRQLPEEGLKFMVYLQKENIIDESGMPKERFSAEFPKEGPSILRIQQVVRGDSAAYFCASSPLTYNEQFFGPGTRLTVL.

This chain joins TRBV7-2 and TRBJ2-5, with TRBD1 as a possible D gene (6 bases). The CDR3 totals 12 residues. The V and J ends lost 1 base and 12 bases respectively, with 12 bases between them. Germline assignment: CDR1 SGHTA and CDR2 FQGNSA. The CDR3 spells CASSLVRDTKYF. The CDR3 DNA follows: TGTGCCAGCAGCTTAGTCCGGGACACTAAGTACTTC.

The sample holds many counts of this clonotype. The junction does not match germline at one end; this may be a read error. This chain uses TRBV10-3 with TRBJ2-1; D remains ambiguous. The CDR3 is 13 amino acids. CDR1 is ENHRY, CDR2 SYGVKD, per germline. The CDR3 is CAIRESAVGEQFF. CDR3 bases: TGTGCCATCAGGGAGTCAGCCGTGGGTGAGCAGTTCTTC.

This sequence joins TRBV7-9 and TRBJ1-5; 7 bases fit TRBD1. J lost 1 base, V lost 2 bases, and 8 bases had no gene match. Germline lookup yields CDR1 SEHNR and CDR2 FQNEAQ (reference sequence). The CDR3 has 17 amino acids. The CDR3 nucleotides read TGTGCCAGCAGCTTATACAGGGGCCAGTCCAGCAATCAGCCCCAGCATTTT. This gives the protein CASSLYRGQSSNQPQHF. The variable domain in full, completed from reference TRBV7-9 and TRBJ1-5, reads DTGVSQNPRHKITKRGQNVTFRCDPISEHNRLYWYRQTLGQGPEFLTYFQNEAQLEKSRLLSDRFSAERPKGSFSTLEIQRTEQGDSAMYLCASSLYRGQSSNQPQHFGDGTRLSIL.

A few counts support this clonotype. V gene TRBV5-6 combines with J gene TRBJ2-1, with D perhaps matching TRBD2 (6 bases). V gave up 0 bases and J gave up 2 bases, with 12 bases separating them. The germline V gene encodes CDR1 SGHDT and CDR2 YYEEEE. This CDR3 contains 16 residues. CDR3 sequence reads: CASSLVGGAPYNEQFF. The CDR3 nucleotides are TGTGCCAGCAGCTTGGTGGGGGGAGCCCCCTACAATGAGCAGTTCTTC.

Comments on this clonotype: A much larger clone lies a single base off, so this may be a read error. The V and J genes are TRBV5-1 and TRBJ2-7; D possibly matches TRBD1 or TRBD2 (6 bases each). CDR3 size: 16 residues. Germline V gene lookup returns CDR1 SGHRS and CDR2 YFSETQ. The CDR3 protein is CANSLEGEGERYEQYF. In DNA, the CDR3 is TGCGCCAACAGCTTGGAGGGCGAGGGGGAGAGGTACGAGCAGTACTTC.

The chain joins TRBV12-5 to TRBJ2-1, with 7 bases that match TRBD1. V shed 3 bases, J shed 12 bases, and the junction held 11 bases outside the gene matches. The CDR3 runs to 14 residues. The germline V gene encodes CDR1 LGHNT and CDR2 FRNRAP. In DNA, the CDR3 is TGTGCTAGTGGTTTTTATGACAGGGATGGTGTGCAGTTCTTC. It encodes CASGFYDRDGVQFF. The full variable domain, rest sourced from reference TRBV12-5 and TRBJ2-1, is DARVTQTPRHKVTEMGQEVTMRCQPILGHNTVFWYRQTMMQGLELLAYFRNRAPLDDSGMPKDRFSAEMPDATLATLKIQPSEPRDSAVYFCASGFYDRDGVQFFGPGTRLTVL.

This sequence joins TRBV20-1 and TRBJ2-3, with D possibly being TRBD2 (6 bases). The CDR3 is 13 residues long. CDR1 and CDR2 from the germline V gene are DFQATT and SNEGSKA (reference sequence). CDR3 region: CSPEEGVSGTQYF. The CDR3 nucleotides read TGCAGCCCTGAGGAGGGAGTTTCCGGTACGCAGTATTTT.

The CDR3 spells CASADRGRADTQYF. CDR3 bases: TGTGCCAGCGCCGACAGGGGGCGTGCAGATACGCAGTATTTT. The V and J genes are TRBV19 and TRBJ2-3, with 10 bases identical to TRBD1. The CDR3 runs 14 residues. CDR1 is LNHDA and CDR2 is SQIVND in the germline V gene (reference sequence). V dropped 9 bases and J dropped 4; count of bases not matched to a gene: 7.

In its sample, this clonotype was seen once. The germline gene is not matched at one end of the junction; a read error may be the cause. The rearrangement links TRBV20-1 to TRBJ2-3, with D unresolved. This CDR3 contains 16 residues. Germline values: CDR1 DFQATT, CDR2 SNEGSKA (reference sequence). CDR3 region: CSARDTMRQATDTRYF. DNA of the CDR3: TGCAGTGCTAGAGATACAATGAGGCAGGCCACAGATACGCGGTATTTT.